One and the same sample provided the 25 T cell receptor beta chains below, sequenced in a study of identical twins. TCRdb analysed the 5' RACE reads with MiXCR anew, one entry per CDR3 protein. The table records 310,000 or so distinct CDR3 sequences, around 9.7% of them present only once. These sequences were also reported in another study, on yellow fever vaccine responses in identical twins.

Sequenced material: CD8+ T cells sorted from blood. Source of these receptors: a young woman in good health.

This clonotype was detected only a few times. V and J are TRBV20-1 and TRBJ2-1, with 11 bases fitting TRBD1. Trimming removed 3 bases from V and 8 bases from J; junction bases left unmatched: 15. The length of the CDR3 is 17 residues. CDR1 and CDR2 from the germline V gene are DFQATT and SNEGSKA (reference sequence). CDR3 bases: TGCAGTGCTAGGGAAAACCGGGACAGGGGGTTTTGGGATGAGCAGTTCTTC. Translated, it gives CSARENRDRGFWDEQFF.

With regard to this clonotype: The junction does not match germline at one end; this may be a read error. The chain couples TRBV12-3 or TRBV12-4 to TRBJ2-3; TRBD2 agrees at 9 bases. This CDR3 contains 15 residues. The CDR3: CASSLRASGVDAQYF. CDR3 nucleotide sequence: TGTGCCAGCAGTTTAAGGGCTAGCGGGGTAGATGCGCAGTATTTT.

This clonotype was found a few times. The chain links TRBV3-1 to TRBJ2-5, with 11 nucleotides matching TRBD2. Germline-derived CDR1 and CDR2 are LGHDT and YNNKEL (reference sequence). The CDR3 sequence is 17 residues long. Germline trimming cut 0 bases from V and 4 bases from J; bases unmatched to any gene: 7. The CDR3 coding sequence is TGTGCCAGCAGCCAAGATATAGCGGGAGGGCGGGGAGAGACCCAGTACTTC. This codes for CASSQDIAGGRGETQYF.

This clonotype was picked up many times. J is TRBJ2-5 and V is TRBV2; no clear D gene. Germline V lookup: CDR1 SNHLY, CDR2 FYNNEI. There are 12 residues in the CDR3. With 6 bases removed from V and 2 bases from J, the gap between germline ends came to 7 bases. The CDR3 sequence is CASRTIQETQYF. In DNA form, the CDR3 reads TGTGCCAGCAGAACTATACAAGAGACCCAGTACTTC.

This clonotype appeared many times. This chain joins TRBV21-1 and TRBJ1-2. TRBV21-1 is marked as a pseudogene. The CDR3 totals 13 residues. CDR3 protein: CASRKTVNYGYTF. CDR3 sequence (DNA): TGTGCCAGCAGGAAGACAGTTAACTATGGCTACACCTTC.

V gene TRBV20-1 combines with J gene TRBJ1-2, with 9 bases fitting TRBD1. V dropped 0 bases and J dropped 6; count of bases not matched to a gene: 14. CDR3 size: 17 residues. The germline gives CDR1 DFQATT, CDR2 SNEGSKA (reference sequence). The CDR3 loop is CSARDWDRVLPVDGYTF. DNA for the CDR3: TGCAGTGCTAGAGACTGGGACAGGGTGCTACCGGTGGATGGCTACACCTTC.

This clonotype appeared many times. The rearrangement uses TRBV29-1 and TRBJ1-1; D remains ambiguous. Trimming cost V 2 bases and J 1 base, with 2 bases left between them. CDR3 length: 11 residues. Germline V gene lookup returns CDR1 SQVTM and CDR2 ANQGSEA. CDR3 sequence reads: CSVEQNTEAFF. The CDR3 DNA follows: TGCAGCGTTGAACAGAACACTGAAGCTTTCTTT. The full variable domain, rest sourced from reference TRBV29-1 and TRBJ1-1, is SAVISQKPSRDICQRGTSLTIQCQVDSQVTMMFWYRQQPGQSLTLIATANQGSEATYESGFVIDKFPISRPNLTFSTLTVSNMSPEDSSIYLCSVEQNTEAFFGQGTRLTVV.

The table lists this clonotype with many counts. V is TRBV5-1 and J is TRBJ2-3, with D maybe TRBD2 (6 bases). Trimming removed 0 bases from V and 4 bases from J, with 9 bases in between. The germline CDR1 and CDR2 sequences are SGHRS and YFSETQ. The CDR3 covers 14 residues. This CDR3 is CASSLAGDPDTQYF. CDR3 bases: TGCGCCAGCAGCTTGGCGGGGGACCCAGATACGCAGTATTTT.

This clonotype was observed a handful of times. The chain uses TRBV12-5 and TRBJ2-1, with TRBD2 matching 10 bases. The CDR3 has 14 amino acids. Germline loops: CDR1 LGHNT, CDR2 FRNRAP. The V segment lost 3 bases and the J segment 8 bases; nucleotides outside the gene matches: 4. This CDR3 is CASGLALAGDEQFF. The DNA for the CDR3 is TGTGCTAGTGGTTTAGCCCTAGCGGGAGATGAGCAGTTCTTC.

The rearrangement links TRBV28 to TRBJ2-7; the D is unclear. The CDR3 totals 13 residues. Trimming cost V 1 base and J 2 bases, with 6 bases left between them. Germline lookup yields CDR1 MDHEN and CDR2 SYDVKM. CDR3 in DNA: TGTGCCAGCAGTTTATCTAACGCCTACGAGCAGTACTTC. Amino acid sequence: CASSLSNAYEQYF.

This clonotype has more than one count but fewer than ten. The chain couples TRBV10-2 to TRBJ2-1; the match to TRBD1 covers 7 bases. The CDR3 runs 12 residues. J gave up 15 bases and V 0 bases, and 5 bases lay outside the gene matches. The germline V gene has CDR1 WSHSY and CDR2 SAAADI. CDR3 sequence: CASSESGDSWFF. The CDR3 DNA reads as TGCGCCAGCAGTGAGTCGGGGGACAGTTGGTTCTTC.

This chain uses TRBV25-1 with TRBJ2-5, with no clear D. Trimming stripped 6 bases from V and 5 bases from J, with 13 bases between. Germline V gives CDR1 MGHDK, CDR2 SYGVNS. The CDR3 sequence is 13 residues long. The CDR3 reads CASSLRGEETQYF. DNA of the CDR3: TGTGCCAGCAGCCTCCGAGGAGAGGAGACCCAGTACTTC.

This clonotype has a handful of counts. The chain carries TRBV20-1 and TRBJ2-1, with 9 bases matching TRBD2. The CDR3 runs 16 residues. Per germline, CDR1 DFQATT and CDR2 SNEGSKA (reference sequence). V lost 6 bases and J lost 9; bases outside the gene matches: 18. In DNA form, the CDR3 reads TGCAGTGCCGAAAAGATGCTAGCGGGACCTTTCGGTGAGCAGTTCTTC. Residues: CSAEKMLAGPFGEQFF.

The table lists this clonotype with a few counts. The V gene is TRBV20-1, the J gene TRBJ2-2; possibly TRBD1 for D (6 bases). Per the germline V gene, CDR1 is DFQATT and CDR2 is SNEGSKA (reference sequence). Trimming stripped 5 bases from V and 4 bases from J, with 11 bases between. The CDR3 totals 13 residues. CDR3 loop: CSASDSLTGELFF. CDR3 DNA: TGCAGTGCTTCGGACAGCCTCACCGGGGAGCTGTTTTTT.

The CDR3 loop reads CSVVMVSTYEQYF. The CDR3 DNA reads TGCAGCGTTGTAATGGTCTCCACCTACGAGCAGTACTTC. The chain carries TRBV29-1 and TRBJ2-7; D is ambiguous. The CDR3 consists of 13 residues. CDR1 and CDR2 from the germline V gene are SQVTM and ANQGSEA. Between the trimmed V and J ends, which lost 4 bases and 2 bases, there was a span of 12 bases.

Many counts were recorded for this clonotype. The chain employs TRBV12-3 or TRBV12-4 and TRBJ2-7, with TRBD2 identical over 10 bases. J was trimmed by 6 bases and V by 0 bases; bases with no gene match: 2. This CDR3 is built from 14 residues. CDR3 loop: CASSLAGTSVEQYF. The CDR3 DNA sequence: TGTGCCAGCAGTTTAGCCGGGACTAGCGTCGAGCAGTACTTC.

This clonotype was observed a few times. V and J are TRBV7-8 and TRBJ2-5; unclear D gene. The germline CDR1 and CDR2 sequences are SGHVS and FQNEAQ. Trimming pared 5 bases from V and 2 bases from J, leaving 6 bases between. There are 12 residues in the CDR3. The CDR3 loop is CASSPVQETQYF. CDR3 bases: TGTGCCAGCAGCCCCGTGCAAGAGACCCAGTACTTC.

This clonotype was seen repeatedly, ten times or more. The CDR3 nucleotides read TGCGCCAGCAGCTTGCCGGACAGTGCGGCGCTTAACTATGGCTACACCTTC. Its translation is CASSLPDSAALNYGYTF. V is TRBV5-1 and J is TRBJ1-2, with D tentatively TRBD1 (6 bases). Germline CDR1 and CDR2: SGHRS and YFSETQ. The CDR3 extends over 17 amino acids. With 1 base removed from V and 1 base from J, the gap between germline ends came to 17 bases.

The J gene is TRBJ2-3, the V gene TRBV10-3; the match to TRBD2 covers 14 bases. Per germline, CDR1 ENHRY and CDR2 SYGVKD. V shed 2 bases and J 0 bases; nucleotides not matched to a gene: 4. The CDR3 is 18 amino acids. The CDR3, as DNA: TGTGCCATCAGTGAGCGGACTAGCGGGAGGACTAGCACAGATACGCAGTATTTT. Translation: CAISERTSGRTSTDTQYF.

The chain carries TRBV9 and TRBJ2-1, with 9 nucleotides matching TRBD2. Looked up from germline, CDR1 is SGDLS and CDR2 is YYNGEE. CDR3 size: 15 residues. Losses at the gene ends were 4 bases for V and 7 bases for J; bases not matched to a gene: 9. CDR3 sequence (DNA): TGTGCCAGCAGCATGGTTAGCGGGAGTAAAAATGAGCAGTTCTTC. This codes for CASSMVSGSKNEQFF.

J is TRBJ2-7 and V is TRBV20-1, with TRBD2 matching over 16 bases. CDR3 length equals 17 residues. Germline CDR1 is DFQATT and CDR2 is SNEGSKA (reference sequence). V was pared by 5 bases and J by 4 bases, with 11 bases of the junction left unmatched. The CDR3 is CSAPGEGLAGGPYEQYF. As DNA, the CDR3 is TGCAGTGCTCCAGGCGAGGGACTAGCGGGGGGGCCGTACGAGCAGTACTTC.

This clonotype came up many times. J is TRBJ2-2 and V is TRBV11-3, with D unresolved. Germline V gene lookup returns CDR1 SGHNT and CDR2 YENEEA. The V and J ends lost 3 bases and 7 bases respectively, with 6 bases between them. This CDR3 comprises 12 residues. The CDR3 DNA is TGTGCCAGCAGCTTTAGAGGCGGGGAGCTGTTTTTT. Translating it yields CASSFRGGELFF.

The chain's CDR3 is CSAPQGTLYEQYF. In DNA, the CDR3 is TGCAGTGCCCCGCAAGGGACTCTCTACGAGCAGTACTTC. The rearrangement links TRBV20-1 to TRBJ2-7, with D possibly TRBD2 on 6 matching bases. Trimming took off 6 bases at V and 3 bases at J, with 15 bases between the two ends. In germline, CDR1 is DFQATT, CDR2 SNEGSKA (reference sequence). CDR3 length: 13 amino acids.

The chain joins TRBV27 to TRBJ1-1; D gene ambiguous. Per germline, CDR1 MNHEY and CDR2 SMNVEV (reference sequence). The germline V and J ends were trimmed by 1 base and 0 bases, with 9 bases remaining between them. The CDR3 has 15 residues. The CDR3 protein is CASSLLGRLNTEAFF. The CDR3 DNA reads TGTGCCAGCAGTTTATTAGGCCGGCTGAACACTGAAGCTTTCTTT.

The sample holds a few counts of this clonotype. The chain carries TRBV9 and TRBJ2-7; 11 nucleotides align to TRBD1. Unmatched junction bases numbered 6, after V lost 4 bases and J lost 3 bases. This CDR3 is built from 15 residues. Germline assignment: CDR1 SGDLS and CDR2 YYNGEE. The DNA for the CDR3 is TGTGCCAGCAGCCCAGCGGGACAGGGGGGCTACGAGCAGTACTTC. This encodes CASSPAGQGGYEQYF.